The sequence of this T cell receptor (beta chain) was determined in a study of radiotherapy plus CTLA-4 blockade in lung cancer. Study at large: Objective responses arose in 15% to 20% of patients, and 31% experienced disease control. Study-level points and caveats: Some TCR clones had been derived from tumors. These clones expanded in peripheral blood after radiotherapy plus ipilimumab.

Comments on this clone: Its antigen is still unknown.

Germline-derived CDR1 and CDR2 are MNHNS and SASEGT. This CDR3 contains 15 residues. V gave up 6 bases and J gave up 5 bases, with 14 bases separating them. This table comes from immunoSEQ multiplex PCR, and its TCRdb copy is limited to in-frame clones, with some not included. The table includes tens of thousands of clones, roughly two thirds detected once. The chain joins TRBV6-1 to TRBJ1-6; no clear D. The TCR comes from a human donor with non-small cell lung cancer who had stable disease on radiotherapy plus ipilimumab. Sequenced here: peripheral blood, sampled from a patient treated with radiotherapy plus ipilimumab. DNA of the CDR3: TGTGCCAGCAGAGTGCTGAGACATCATAATTCACCCCTCCACTTT. As protein: CASRVLRHHNSPLHF.